Reported below is one TCR beta chain. Its antigen is not yet known. Base qualities are missing; no much larger clone stands one base away. This specimen belongs to a study of Tregs in tolerant kidney transplant recipients (dated by TCRdb to the late 2010s). Regarding the study in general: The study used TCRbeta sequencing to identify donor-specific regulatory T cells before combined kidney and bone marrow transplantation, then tracked those cells after transplant. Study-wide conclusions, independent of this receptor: Biological reproducibility was not directly addressed, though technical replication error appeared minimal. For some patients the PCR primers changed over time, which made it impossible to compare the samples from those patients at the nucleotide level. Donor-specific Treg expansion was found to exceed global Treg expansion in tolerant patients, suggesting antigen-driven rather than nonspecific expansion. Because only a small number of patients were included, the study had limitations, and the results will need to be validated in larger populations as well as under other immunosuppression protocols. The most biologically relevant and donor-specific TCRbeta repertoire appeared to be identified by expanding Tregs with activated donor B cells.

For TCRbeta CDR3 sequencing, genomic DNA was extracted from sorted cells using the QIAGEN DNeasy Blood and Tissue Kit. High-throughput TCRbeta CDR3 sequencing, which included PCR amplification with bias correction and internal controls, was done commercially through immunoSEQ. The source study handled its data this way. Unique productive TCRbeta sequences were defined by CDR3 nucleotide sequence where primers matched, and otherwise by CDR3 amino acid sequence together with Vbeta and Jbeta genes. To correct for sorting error, sequences found in more than one sorted population at a frequency ratio of 2:1 or less were discarded, and the remaining shared sequences were assigned to the population with the higher frequency. Donor-reactive sequences were defined as at least 5-fold expanded in CFSE-low cells versus unstimulated cells, with frequency of at least 0.01% in CFSE-low cells. Repertoire divergence was quantified by Jensen-Shannon divergence using the top 100 TCRbeta sequences ranked by frequency. When a sample had multiple sequencing runs, each run was corrected for sorting error separately and the runs were then pooled. TCRdb carries this immuneACCESS record with in-frame sequences only. Its versions omit some clonotypes, under half of them owing to an unresolved V gene in the studies checked, with the rest unexplained. The D gene and trimming were derived from the DNA, and the V and J assignments and clone size from that table. Across this sample there are about 64,000 clones, with about 87% seen only once. The ten largest clones add up to about 3.8% of the sample.

The time point label corresponds to: 6 months after combined kidney and bone marrow transplant. The transplants used related donors along with nonmyeloablative bone marrow transplantation, and in the human trials mixed chimerism was transient. Thawed PBMCs were FACS-sorted into unstimulated Tregs (CD4+CD25+CD127-), CD4+ non-Tregs (CD4+CD25-), CD4 cells and CD8 cells. The patients were a few recipients of combined kidney and bone marrow transplants from the ITN036ST trial, and samples were available only from these trial subjects. Healthy control blood was processed to PBMCs by Ficoll density gradient and cryopreserved, and patient PBMCs were collected before and after transplant. Taken from the germline V gene (reference sequence), the CDR1 and CDR2 loops are MNHNY and SVGAGI. Reading from cysteine to phenylalanine, the CDR3 counts 15 amino acids. The entry retains the CDR3 DNA only, 45 bases that are in frame from base 1. The junction carries 18 bases between V and J, which are trimmed by 6 bases and 3 bases respectively.

The material sequenced was CD4+ T cells from blood (PBMCs), taken 6 months after the transplant. The receptor's source is a human patient who received a combined kidney and bone marrow transplant. A transplant means some T cells may be of graft donor rather than patient origin. The rearranged chain carries TRBV6-6 and TRBJ2-7, with TRBD1 perhaps the D gene, on 6 matching bases. The nucleotides read TGTGCCAGCAGCCCCCAACTGGGGGCATTCTACGAGCAGTACTTC. It encodes CASSPQLGAFYEQYF.